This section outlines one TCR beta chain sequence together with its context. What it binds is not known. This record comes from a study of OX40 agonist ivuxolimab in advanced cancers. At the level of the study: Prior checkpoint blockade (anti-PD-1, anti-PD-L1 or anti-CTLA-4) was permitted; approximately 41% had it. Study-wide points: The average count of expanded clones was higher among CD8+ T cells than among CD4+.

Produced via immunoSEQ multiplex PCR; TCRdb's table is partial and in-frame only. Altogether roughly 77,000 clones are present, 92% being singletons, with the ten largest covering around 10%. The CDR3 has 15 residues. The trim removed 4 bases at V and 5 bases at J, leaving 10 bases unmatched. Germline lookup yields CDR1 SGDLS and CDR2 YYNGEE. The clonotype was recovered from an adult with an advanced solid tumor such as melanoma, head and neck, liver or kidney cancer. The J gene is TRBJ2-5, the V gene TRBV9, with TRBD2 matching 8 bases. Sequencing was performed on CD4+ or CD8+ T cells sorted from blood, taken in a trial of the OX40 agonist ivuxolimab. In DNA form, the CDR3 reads TGTGCCAGCAGCCCCGGGACTAGTCAGAGGGAGACCCAGTACTTC. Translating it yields CASSPGTSQRETQYF.